This passage covers 13 T cell receptor beta chains from one sample sequenced in a study of human T cells and chemical hapten exposure. Time point of the sample: pre-sensitization, week 0. The treatment was: therapeutic diphenylcyclopropenone sensitization with weekly scalp DPC. Each CDR3 protein gets one entry after TCRdb re-called the RACE reads with MiXCR. The table includes about 380,000 distinct CDR3 sequences, 4.5% to 5.5% detected once. Sample: whole blood, taken in connection with sensitization to the hapten diphenylcyclopropenone (DPC). The source is a woman in her forties or fifties with alopecia areata. Some clones in this sample may be carry-over from other donors' samples.

This clonotype has a handful of counts. V gene TRBV10-3 combines with J gene TRBJ2-3; D remains unclear. Germline CDR1 reads ENHRY; CDR2 reads SYGVKD. This CDR3 has 17 residues. Trimming pared 0 bases from V and 3 bases from J, leaving 16 bases between. DNA for the CDR3: TGTGCCATCAGTGAGTCGAAAGGCCAGTTCGGGACAGATACGCAGTATTTT. Protein product: CAISESKGQFGTDTQYF.

This clonotype was seen ten or more times. This chain uses TRBV5-1 with TRBJ1-1; D is unclear. The CDR3 sequence is 13 residues long. Between the trimmed V and J ends, which lost 0 bases and 5 bases, there was a span of 8 bases. Germline loops: CDR1 SGHRS, CDR2 YFSETQ. DNA for the CDR3: TGCGCCAGCAGCTTGGCCGCAGGAACTGAAGCTTTCTTT. Translation gives CASSLAAGTEAFF.

This clonotype appeared many times. V and J are TRBV21-1 and TRBJ1-5. TRBV21-1 is deemed a pseudogene. This CDR3 is 15 amino acids long. The CDR3 DNA reads TGTGCCAGCAGCAAAGCGGGCCGACGTATGGAGCCCCAGCATTTT. As protein: CASSKAGRRMEPQHF.

V and J are TRBV7-2 and TRBJ2-5; D ambiguous. The V end lost 3 bases, the J end lost 2 bases, and 13 bases lay between the germline ends. CDR3 length equals 15 residues. Germline V gene data show CDR1 as SGHTA and CDR2 as FQGNSA. CDR3 bases: TGTGCCAGCAGCTTTGGGTCCGGCAGTCAAGAGACCCAGTACTTC. It encodes CASSFGSGSQETQYF.

This rearrangement joins TRBV12-3 or TRBV12-4 to TRBJ2-7; 11 nucleotides agree with TRBD1. The CDR3 is 15 amino acids. J was trimmed by 2 bases and V by 10 bases; bases with no gene match: 10. DNA for the CDR3: TGTGCCACTAGCCCATTGGGACAGGGGGCCTACGAGCAGTACTTC. This gives the protein CATSPLGQGAYEQYF.

This clonotype has just a few counts. The chain has TRBV18 and TRBJ1-2; tentative D call: TRBD1 (6 bases). The V end lost 1 base, the J end lost 4 bases, and 13 bases lay between the germline ends. This CDR3 is built from 15 residues. Germline V CDR1 and CDR2: KGHSH, LQKENI. CDR3 in DNA: TGTGCCAGCTCACCACGCCAACAGGGCGGCTATGGCTACACCTTC. This encodes CASSPRQQGGYGYTF. The full variable domain, completed using reference TRBV18 and TRBJ1-2, is NAGVMQNPRHLVRRRGQEARLRCSPMKGHSHVYWYRQLPEEGLKFMVYLQKENIIDESGMPKERFSAEFPKEGPSILRIQQVVRGDSAAYFCASSPRQQGGYGYTFGSGTRLTVV.

This clonotype was recorded many times. The rearrangement joins TRBV25-1 to TRBJ2-7, with D maybe TRBD2 (5 bases). The length of the CDR3 is 16 residues. Trimming removed 0 bases from V and 5 bases from J, with 17 bases in between. CDR1 and CDR2 (germline): MGHDK, SYGVNS. The CDR3 is CASSEYTGSSHNEQYF. The CDR3 DNA sequence: TGTGCCAGCAGTGAATATACGGGGTCTAGTCACAACGAGCAGTACTTC.

This clonotype was seen ten or more times. This chain connects TRBV29-1 to TRBJ1-5; D possibly corresponds to TRBD1 (6 bases). The V gene's germline CDR1 is SQVTM and CDR2 ANQGSEA. V shed 6 bases and J shed 1 base, with 10 bases lying between them. This CDR3 is 13 amino acids long. The CDR3 sequence: CSVAGASNQPQHF. For the CDR3, the DNA is TGCAGCGTGGCAGGGGCCAGCAATCAGCCCCAGCATTTT. The full variable domain, with the rest looked up from reference TRBV29-1 and TRBJ1-5, is SAVISQKPSRDICQRGTSLTIQCQVDSQVTMMFWYRQQPGQSLTLIATANQGSEATYESGFVIDKFPISRPNLTFSTLTVSNMSPEDSSIYLCSVAGASNQPQHFGDGTRLSIL.

CDR3 sequence: CASSLGTPGYEQYF. CDR3 coding DNA: TGTGCCAGCAGTTTAGGGACGCCGGGTTACGAGCAGTACTTC. V gene TRBV27 combines with J gene TRBJ2-7, with D perhaps being TRBD1 or TRBD2 (5 bases each). Looked up from germline, CDR1 is MNHEY and CDR2 is SMNVEV (reference sequence). V lost 2 bases and J 4 bases, leaving 12 bases between the germline ends. The CDR3 extends over 14 amino acids.

This clonotype was seen many times. The chain couples TRBV5-1 to TRBJ2-1; possible D gene TRBD2, 5 bases. Trimming stripped 0 bases from V and 4 bases from J, with 14 bases between. The CDR3 sequence is 16 residues long. Per germline, CDR1 SGHRS and CDR2 YFSETQ. This CDR3 reads CASSLGLGSVYNEQFF. The DNA of the CDR3 is TGCGCCAGCAGCTTGGGGCTGGGGAGCGTGTACAATGAGCAGTTCTTC.

This chain connects TRBV5-1 to TRBJ2-2; weak D call: TRBD1 (5 bases). The germline CDR1 and CDR2 sequences are SGHRS and YFSETQ. V lost 6 bases and J lost 5, with 20 bases in between. The CDR3 runs to 16 residues. CDR3 sequence (DNA): TGCGCCAGCAACTCCCAATGGGCAGGGATAACCGGGGAGCTGTTTTTT. It yields the protein CASNSQWAGITGELFF.

The V and J genes are TRBV4-1 and TRBJ1-1, with 8 bases that match TRBD1. The ends lost 2 bases at V and 11 bases at J; junction bases unmatched: 13. The V gene's germline CDR1 is MGHRA and CDR2 YSYEKL. CDR3 length: 15 amino acids. Written as DNA, the CDR3 is TGCGCCAGCAGCCAATCTGCAGGGGGCGTTTCGCAGGCTTTCTTT. Translating gives CASSQSAGGVSQAFF.

The V and J genes are TRBV29-1 and TRBJ2-3; 9 bases fit TRBD2. Germline CDR1 and CDR2: SQVTM and ANQGSEA. The CDR3 has 15 amino acids. V lost 3 bases to trimming and J lost 4 bases; unmatched junction nucleotides: 8. CDR3: CSVEPAGGAPDTQYF. As DNA, the CDR3 is TGCAGCGTTGAGCCCGCGGGGGGGGCCCCAGATACGCAGTATTTT.